Sequencing of this T cell receptor beta chain was carried out in a study of T-cell memory formation after mild COVID-19. This CDR3 spans 14 amino acids. The V segment lost 4 bases and the J segment 9 bases; nucleotides outside the gene matches: 8. The germline CDR1 and CDR2 sequences are SGHVS and FNYEAQ. TCRdb ran MiXCR on the 5' RACE reads and lists one entry per CDR3 protein. The sample has 150,000 to 200,000 distinct CDR3 sequences, about an eighth seen once. In its sample, this clonotype was seen many times. Its antigen is currently unknown. General study results and limits: Pre-infection memory already had some responding clones, implying cross-reactive memory joined. Those CD4+ clones that contracted were mainly in CM and EM (CD8+ ones in EMRA).

Specimen: PBMCs or a T cell subset sorted from them (not recorded which). V and J are TRBV7-6 and TRBJ2-1, with 8 bases aligning to TRBD2. This TCR derives from a man younger than 35 who had mild COVID-19 (a few samples of this study predate the infection). Cell type and time point are not known. The CDR3 protein is CASSSGLGGGEQFF. The CDR3 DNA reads TGTGCCAGCAGCTCGGGACTAGGAGGCGGTGAGCAGTTCTTC.